This TCR beta chain comes out of a study of OX40 agonist ivuxolimab in advanced cancers. Study-level points and caveats: At 0.1 to 3.0 mg/kg, clonal expansion of CD4+ and CD8+ blood T cells had occurred by week 6. On average, CD8+ T cells showed a greater number of expanded clones than CD4+.

Sequenced by immunoSEQ multiplex PCR; TCRdb stores in-frame clones only, minus some. The table has about 61,000 clones, roughly 85% seen once; the top ten hold around 0.52%. Notes on this clone: What it binds is not known.

At cycle 4 day 1, cycle 7 day 1, and baseline, blood was sampled. J was trimmed by 4 bases and V by 1 base; bases with no gene match: 11. CDR3 length: 18 residues. CDR1 and CDR2 (germline): SEHNR, FQNEAQ (reference sequence). The sequence came from an adult with an advanced solid tumor such as melanoma, head and neck, liver or kidney cancer. The V gene is TRBV7-9, the J gene TRBJ2-3; 10 bases are shared with TRBD2. The source material was CD4+ or CD8+ T cells sorted from blood, sampled in a trial of the OX40 agonist ivuxolimab. CDR3 DNA sequence: TGTGCCAGCAGCTTAGGGTCTCATACTAGCGGGATTCCAGATACGCAGTATTTT. This codes for CASSLGSHTSGIPDTQYF. Full variable domain (missing parts from reference TRBV7-9 and TRBJ2-3): DTGVSQNPRHKITKRGQNVTFRCDPISEHNRLYWYRQTLGQGPEFLTYFQNEAQLEKSRLLSDRFSAERPKGSFSTLEIQRTEQGDSAMYLCASSLGSHTSGIPDTQYFGPGTRLTVL.